The rows below give T cell receptor beta chains drawn from one sample of a study of early T cells in non-severe SARS-CoV-2 infection. Via MiXCR, TCRdb re-called the 5' RACE reads, giving one row per CDR3 protein. The table has more than 25,000 distinct CDR3 sequences, over 4.5% seen once. The sample in question was whole blood, obtained at baseline. The receptor source for this set is an adult who was a healthcare worker with PCR-confirmed SARS-CoV-2 infection or an uninfected control (not recorded which). Both conserved end residues are part of each CDR3. Each record gives: J gene, clone size, V gene, D gene, CDR3 DNA, CDR3 protein. The D gene is left open where the match is weak. Clone sizes are given selectively: once, few, many, or a class where the clone is expanded.

TRBJ1-1,many,TRBV18,.,TGTGCCAGCTCACCGGCGCAGAACATGAACACTGAAGCTTTCTTT,CASSPAQNMNTEAFF
TRBJ2-2,few,TRBV9,TRBD2,TGTGCCAGCAGCCCCCGACTAGCGGGGGTGAACACCGGGGAGCTGTTTTTT,CASSPRLAGVNTGELFF
TRBJ1-2,many,TRBV20-1,.,TGCAGTGCTAGAGATCAGGCCCCCAAGGGGGACTATGGCTACACCTTC,CSARDQAPKGDYGYTF
TRBJ1-1,many,TRBV20-1,.,TGCAGCCCTGGGGTCAGGGTTGGGACTGAAGCTTTCTTT,CSPGVRVGTEAFF
TRBJ1-5,many,TRBV4-1,.,TGCGCCAGCAGCCAAGCTCGGGGACAGCCCCAGCATTTT,CASSQARGQPQHF
TRBJ1-3,many,TRBV9,TRBD1,TGTGCCAGCAGCGTACCTCGGGATGGGACAGGGGGAACGCAGAACACCATATATTTT,CASSVPRDGTGGTQNTIYF
TRBJ1-2,many,TRBV14,.,TGTGCCAGCAGCCAAGATTTAGGGGCTGTTTATGGCTACACCTTC,CASSQDLGAVYGYTF
TRBJ2-2,few,TRBV7-9,TRBD2,TGTGCCAGCAGCTCCGGATCTAGCGGGAGGGGAACCGGGGAGCTGTTTTTT,CASSSGSSGRGTGELFF
TRBJ1-1,many,TRBV20-1,TRBD1,TGCAGTGCTAGAGAGATGCCGGACAGGGGGCGAGGGGACACTGAAGCTTTCTTT,CSAREMPDRGRGDTEAFF
TRBJ1-2,few,TRBV2,.,TGTGCCAGCAGGAATCCCCTAGGACAATCTTCCGTCTATGGCTACACCTTC,CASRNPLGQSSVYGYTF
TRBJ2-1,many,TRBV6-2/TRBV6-3,.,TGTGCCAGCAGTCGAGGACGGACCAGCTCCTACAATGAGCAGTTCTTC,CASSRGRTSSYNEQFF
TRBJ2-2,many,TRBV29-1,.,TGCAGCGTTGGGCCGTTGGGGCCTCAATCGGGGGAGCTGTTTTTT,CSVGPLGPQSGELFF
TRBJ1-1,many,TRBV27,.,TGTGCCAGCAGTTTAATGGGGAGATTAACTGAAGCTTTCTTT,CASSLMGRLTEAFF
TRBJ2-3,many,TRBV6-2/TRBV6-3,.,TGTGCCAGCAGTTACCCGGACAGCACAGATACGCAGTATTTT,CASSYPDSTDTQYF
TRBJ2-7,many,TRBV20-1,.,TGCAGTGCTAGGTCCTTGGCGGGTCTCTCCTACGAGCAGTACTTC,CSARSLAGLSYEQYF
TRBJ2-2,many,TRBV25-1,.,TGTGCCAGCAGTCGCGACAGGTCGAACACCGGGGAGCTGTTTTTT,CASSRDRSNTGELFF
TRBJ2-7,many,TRBV28,TRBD1,TGTGCCAGCAGATCTTTCCGGGACAGCAACTACGAGCAGTACTTC,CASRSFRDSNYEQYF
TRBJ2-2,many,TRBV19,.,TGTGCCAGTAGTATCGGGGCGCGGGACGGGGAGCTGTTTTTT,CASSIGARDGELFF
TRBJ2-1,many,TRBV7-2,TRBD1,TGTGCCAGCAGCTCGGGACAGGGTACTGAGCAGTTCTTC,CASSSGQGTEQFF
TRBJ2-5,many,TRBV20-1,.,TGCAGTGCTAGAGATTTAAGGGCACAAGAGACCCAGTACTTC,CSARDLRAQETQYF
TRBJ1-5,.,TRBV9,.,TGTGCCAGCAGCGTAGGGGACGGCGATCAGCCCCAGCATTTT,CASSVGDGDQPQHF
TRBJ1-5,many,TRBV6-2/TRBV6-3,.,TGTGCCAGCAGTTATGAAGGGCCGGGCCTTTCATATAGCAATCAGCCCCAGCATTTT,CASSYEGPGLSYSNQPQHF
TRBJ2-3,many,TRBV19,.,TGTGCCAGTAGTCACATCTCAGCGCTCACAGATACGCAGTATTTT,CASSHISALTDTQYF
TRBJ2-3,many,TRBV6-2/TRBV6-3,TRBD1,TGTGCCAGCAGCCACCCCAGGGGGATAGAACAAGGTACGCAGTATTTT,CASSHPRGIEQGTQYF
TRBJ2-1,many,TRBV11-2,.,TGTGCCAGCAGCTTATATCAGGGGTCCTACAATGAGCAGTTCTTC,CASSLYQGSYNEQFF
TRBJ1-5,many,TRBV28,TRBD1,TGTGCCAGCAAAACAGGGGACTTGGTGAACAATCAGCCCCAGCATTTT,CASKTGDLVNNQPQHF
TRBJ2-1,many,TRBV6-5,.,TGTGCCAGCAGGCGGACTGGGAGGAACAATGAGCAGTTCTTC,CASRRTGRNNEQFF
TRBJ2-7,many,TRBV12-3/TRBV12-4,TRBD2,TGTGCCAGCAGCCGCTCGGGGGGGGACGAGCAGTACTTC,CASSRSGGDEQYF
TRBJ2-5,many,TRBV28,.,TGTGCCAGCAGTTTCATGAACAAACAAGAGACCCAGTACTTC,CASSFMNKQETQYF
TRBJ2-6,many,TRBV6-2/TRBV6-3,.,TGTGCCAGCAGTTACACAAACTCTGGGGCCAACGTCCTGACTTTC,CASSYTNSGANVLTF
TRBJ2-2,many,TRBV11-2,TRBD1,TGTGCCAGCAGTTCTACAGGGGCCTGGAACACCGGGGAGCTGTTTTTT,CASSSTGAWNTGELFF
TRBJ2-1,many,TRBV25-1,.,TGTGCCAGCAGTGAATACAATAGGATGGATGAGCAGTTCTTC,CASSEYNRMDEQFF
TRBJ1-1,many,TRBV7-3,.,TGTGCCAGCACCCTGGGCAGGGGCACTGAAGCTTTCTTT,CASTLGRGTEAFF
TRBJ2-5,many,TRBV11-3,TRBD2,TGTGCCAGCAGCGGCCGGGAGGGAGAGACCCAGTACTTC,CASSGREGETQYF
TRBJ2-1,.,TRBV7-3,.,TGTGCCAGCAGGGGAACCGAGACTGAGCAGTTCTTC,CASRGTETEQFF
TRBJ2-7,many,TRBV7-2,.,TGTGCCAGCAGCACGTACACCTACGAGCAGTACTTC,CASSTYTYEQYF
TRBJ2-1,many,TRBV5-5,TRBD1,TGTGCCAGCAGCTCACTGACAGGGGATGAGCAGTTCTTC,CASSSLTGDEQFF
TRBJ1-3,once,TRBV29-1,.,TGCAGCGTTGCCGGGACATCTGGAAACACCATATATTTT,CSVAGTSGNTIYF
TRBJ1-6,medium-sized,TRBV4-3,.,TGCGCCAGCAGCCAAGATCTGGTTGGATCCCAGGGCAAGCTCTTGTTCTATAATTCACCCCTCCACTTT,CASSQDLVGSQGKLLFYNSPLHF
TRBJ2-7,.,TRBV29-1,TRBD1,TGCAGCGTGAAGGGACAGGCGGCCTACGAGCAGTACTTC,CSVKGQAAYEQYF
TRBJ2-1,few,TRBV7-3,TRBD1,TGTGCCAGCAGCTTAGGGCAGGGGGCTCACAATGAGCAGTTCTTC,CASSLGQGAHNEQFF
TRBJ2-1,many,TRBV11-2,TRBD2,TGTGCCAGCACCCTTAGCGGTCTCGGGCTAGCGGGCCACAATGAGCAGTTCTTC,CASTLSGLGLAGHNEQFF
TRBJ2-1,.,TRBV11-3,.,TGTGCCAGCAGCTCCCTGCCTAACAATGAGCAGTTCTTC,CASSSLPNNEQFF
TRBJ2-5,medium-sized,TRBV20-1,.,TGCAGTGCCCAGGAGGGGTCTAGCGCTTCGGAGACCCAGTACTTC,CSAQEGSSASETQYF
TRBJ2-7,many,TRBV20-1,.,TGCAGTGCTAGTAGAGCCCGGGCAGCTTCCTACGAGCAGTACTTC,CSASRARAASYEQYF
TRBJ2-1,many,TRBV19,TRBD1,TGTGCCAGTAGTACCCGACAGGGAAGGGCTGACAATGAGCAGTTCTTC,CASSTRQGRADNEQFF
TRBJ2-1,medium-sized,TRBV20-1,TRBD2,TGCAGTGCTAGAGTAGCGGGAGGGCCGAATGAGCAGTTCTTC,CSARVAGGPNEQFF
TRBJ1-1,many,TRBV10-3,.,TGTGCCATCAGTGGGGCAGGAAACACTGAAGCTTTCTTT,CAISGAGNTEAFF